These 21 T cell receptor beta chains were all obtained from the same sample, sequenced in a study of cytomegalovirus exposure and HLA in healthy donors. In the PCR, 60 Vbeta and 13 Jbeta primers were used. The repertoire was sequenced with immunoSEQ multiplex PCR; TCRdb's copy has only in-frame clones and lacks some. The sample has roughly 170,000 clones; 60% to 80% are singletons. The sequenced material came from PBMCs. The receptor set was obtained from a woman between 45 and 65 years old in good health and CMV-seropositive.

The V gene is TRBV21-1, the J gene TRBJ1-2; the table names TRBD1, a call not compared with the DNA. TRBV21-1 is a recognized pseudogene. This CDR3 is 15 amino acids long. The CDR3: CASSKGAGGPYGYTF. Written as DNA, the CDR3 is TGTGCCAGCAGCAAAGGGGCAGGGGGGCCCTATGGCTACACCTTC.

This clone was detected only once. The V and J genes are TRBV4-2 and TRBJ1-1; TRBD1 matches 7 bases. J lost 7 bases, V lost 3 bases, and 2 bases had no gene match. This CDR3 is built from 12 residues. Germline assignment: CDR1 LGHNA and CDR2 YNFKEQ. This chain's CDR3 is CASSQGQYEAFF. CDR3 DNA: TGTGCCAGCAGCCAGGGACAGTATGAAGCTTTCTTT.

CDR3 loop: CASSSQGWGSGSPLHF. In DNA form, the CDR3 reads TGTGCCAGCAGCTCACAGGGTTGGGGGTCTGGTTCACCCCTCCACTTT. J is TRBJ1-6 and V is TRBV7-3; D might be TRBD1 (6 bases). V was shortened by 4 bases and J by 9 bases, with 19 bases between the two germline ends. The germline gives CDR1 SGHTA, CDR2 FQGTGA. CDR3 length: 16 amino acids.

The CDR3 nucleotides are TGCGCCAGCAGCGTCGGGGTGCGGGGTCAGCCCCAGCATTTT. This codes for CASSVGVRGQPQHF. The chain couples TRBV4-1 to TRBJ1-5; D remains ambiguous. The CDR3 length is 14 residues. Trimming took 5 bases from V and 6 from J, leaving 14 bases between them. In germline, CDR1 is MGHRA, CDR2 YSYEKL.

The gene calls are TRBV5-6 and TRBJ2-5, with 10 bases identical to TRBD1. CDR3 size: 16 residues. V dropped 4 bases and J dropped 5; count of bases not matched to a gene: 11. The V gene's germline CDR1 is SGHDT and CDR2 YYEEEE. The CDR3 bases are TGTGCCAGCAGCCATTTCCGGGACAGGGGACAGGAGACCCAGTACTTC. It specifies CASSHFRDRGQETQYF. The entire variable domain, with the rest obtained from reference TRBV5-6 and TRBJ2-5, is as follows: DAGVTQSPTHLIKTRGQQVTLRCSPKSGHDTVSWYQQALGQGPQFIFQYYEEEERQRGNFPDRFSGHQFPNYSSELNVNALLLGDSALYLCASSHFRDRGQETQYFGPGTRLLVL.

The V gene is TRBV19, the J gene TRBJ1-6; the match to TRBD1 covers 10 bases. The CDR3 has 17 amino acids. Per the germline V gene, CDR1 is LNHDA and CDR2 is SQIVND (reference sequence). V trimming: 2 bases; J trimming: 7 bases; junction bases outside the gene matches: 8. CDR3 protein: CASSIFQLTGGNSPLHF. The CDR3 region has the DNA TGTGCCAGTAGTATATTCCAGCTGACAGGGGGCAATTCACCCCTCCACTTT.

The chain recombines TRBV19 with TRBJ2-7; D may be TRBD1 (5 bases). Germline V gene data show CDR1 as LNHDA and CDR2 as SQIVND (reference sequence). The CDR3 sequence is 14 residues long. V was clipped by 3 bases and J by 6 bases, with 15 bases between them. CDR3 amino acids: CASSMGQGGSEQYF. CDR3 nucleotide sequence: TGTGCCAGTAGTATGGGGCAGGGCGGATCCGAGCAGTACTTC.

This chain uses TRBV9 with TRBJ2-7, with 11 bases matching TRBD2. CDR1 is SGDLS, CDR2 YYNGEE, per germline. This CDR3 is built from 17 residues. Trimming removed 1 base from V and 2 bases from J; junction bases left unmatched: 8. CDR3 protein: CASSVTPGTSGTYEQYF. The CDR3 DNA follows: TGTGCCAGCAGCGTAACCCCCGGGACTAGCGGAACCTACGAGCAGTACTTC. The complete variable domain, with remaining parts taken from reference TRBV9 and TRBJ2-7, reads DSGVTQTPKHLITATGQRVTLRCSPRSGDLSVYWYQQSLDQGLQFLIQYYNGEERAKGNILERFSAQQFPDLHSELNLSSLELGDSALYFCASSVTPGTSGTYEQYFGPGTRLTVT.

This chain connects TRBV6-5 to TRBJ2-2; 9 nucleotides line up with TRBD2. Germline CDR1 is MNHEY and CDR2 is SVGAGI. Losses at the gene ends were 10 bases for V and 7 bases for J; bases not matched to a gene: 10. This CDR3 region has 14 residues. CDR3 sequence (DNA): TGTGCCACCGGGACTAGCAGTCTTTACGGGGAGCTGTTTTTT. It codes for CATGTSSLYGELFF.

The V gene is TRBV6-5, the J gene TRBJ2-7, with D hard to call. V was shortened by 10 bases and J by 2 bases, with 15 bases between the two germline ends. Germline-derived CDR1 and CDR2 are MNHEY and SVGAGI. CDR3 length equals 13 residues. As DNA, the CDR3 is TGTGCCATCACCCGCGAAACTCCCTACGAGCAGTACTTC. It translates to CAITRETPYEQYF.

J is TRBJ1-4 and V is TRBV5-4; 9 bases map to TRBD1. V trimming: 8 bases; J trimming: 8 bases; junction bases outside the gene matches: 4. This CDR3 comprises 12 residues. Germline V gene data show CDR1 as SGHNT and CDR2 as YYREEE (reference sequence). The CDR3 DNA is TGTGCCAGGGACAGGGGATGGGAAAAACTGTTTTTT. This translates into CARDRGWEKLFF.

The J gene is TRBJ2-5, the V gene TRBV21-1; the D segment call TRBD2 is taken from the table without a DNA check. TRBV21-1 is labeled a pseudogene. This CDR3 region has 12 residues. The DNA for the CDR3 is TGTGCCAGCAGCAGCTACCGGGAGGCTCAGTACTTC. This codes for CASSSYREAQYF.

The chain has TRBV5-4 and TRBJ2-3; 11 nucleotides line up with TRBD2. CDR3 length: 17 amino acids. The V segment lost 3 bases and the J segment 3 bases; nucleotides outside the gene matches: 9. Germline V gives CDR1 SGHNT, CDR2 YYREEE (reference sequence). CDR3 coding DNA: TGTGCCAGCAGCTCTCTAGCGGGGGGTTTAAAGACAGATACGCAGTATTTT. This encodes CASSSLAGGLKTDTQYF.

The CDR3, as DNA: TGCGCCAGCAGCTTGGAGCGAGCTGGGGCCAACGTCCTGACTTTC. Encoded protein: CASSLERAGANVLTF. The chain couples TRBV5-1 to TRBJ2-6; D gene unclear. Germline V CDR1 and CDR2: SGHRS, YFSETQ. Trimming cost V 0 bases and J 2 bases, with 6 bases left between them. The CDR3 is made up of 15 amino acids.

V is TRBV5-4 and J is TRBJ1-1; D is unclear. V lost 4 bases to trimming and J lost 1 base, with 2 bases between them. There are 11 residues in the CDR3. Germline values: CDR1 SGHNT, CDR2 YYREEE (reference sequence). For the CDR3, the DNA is TGTGCCAGCAGCCGGAACACTGAAGCTTTCTTT. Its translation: CASSRNTEAFF.

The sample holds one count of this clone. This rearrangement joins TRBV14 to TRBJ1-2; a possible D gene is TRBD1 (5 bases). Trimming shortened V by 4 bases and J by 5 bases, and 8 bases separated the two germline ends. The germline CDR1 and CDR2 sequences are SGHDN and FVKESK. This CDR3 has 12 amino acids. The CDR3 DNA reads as TGTGCCAGCAGCCTAAGACAGTATGGCTACACCTTC. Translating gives CASSLRQYGYTF. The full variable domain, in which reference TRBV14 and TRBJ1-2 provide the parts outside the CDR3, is EAGVTQFPSHSVIEKGQTVTLRCDPISGHDNLYWYRRVMGKEIKFLLHFVKESKQDESGMPNNRFLAERTGGTYSTLKVQPAELEDSGVYFCASSLRQYGYTFGSGTRLTVV.

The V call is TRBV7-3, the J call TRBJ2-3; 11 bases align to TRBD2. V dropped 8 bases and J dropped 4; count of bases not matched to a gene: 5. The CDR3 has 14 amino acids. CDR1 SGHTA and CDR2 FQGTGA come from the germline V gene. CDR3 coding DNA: TGTGCCAGCTCTACTAGCGGGGGTGCAGATACGCAGTATTTT. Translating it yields CASSTSGGADTQYF.

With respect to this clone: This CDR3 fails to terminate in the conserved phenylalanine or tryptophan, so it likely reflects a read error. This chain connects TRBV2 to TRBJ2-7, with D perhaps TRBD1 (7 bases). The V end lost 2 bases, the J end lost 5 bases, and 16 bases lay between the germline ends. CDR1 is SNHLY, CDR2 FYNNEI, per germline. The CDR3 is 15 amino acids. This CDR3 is CASSELRDREDEQYL. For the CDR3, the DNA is TGTGCCAGCAGTGAACTCCGAGACAGGGAGGACGAGCAGTACCTC.

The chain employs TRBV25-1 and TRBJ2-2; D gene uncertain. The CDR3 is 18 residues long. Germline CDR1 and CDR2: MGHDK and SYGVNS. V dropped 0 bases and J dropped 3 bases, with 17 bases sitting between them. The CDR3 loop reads CASSEYHGFDGDTGELFF. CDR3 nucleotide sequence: TGTGCCAGCAGTGAATATCACGGGTTCGACGGCGACACCGGGGAGCTGTTTTTT.

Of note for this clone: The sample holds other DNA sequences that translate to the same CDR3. CDR3 in amino acids: CASSPQGNTEAFF. In DNA, the CDR3 is TGTGCCAGCTCACCTCAGGGGAACACTGAAGCTTTCTTT. The rearrangement links TRBV18 to TRBJ1-1; TRBD1 might be the D (5 bases). Germline V gene data show CDR1 as KGHSH and CDR2 as LQKENI. With 3 bases removed from V and 1 base from J, the gap between germline ends came to 6 bases. This CDR3 comprises 13 residues.

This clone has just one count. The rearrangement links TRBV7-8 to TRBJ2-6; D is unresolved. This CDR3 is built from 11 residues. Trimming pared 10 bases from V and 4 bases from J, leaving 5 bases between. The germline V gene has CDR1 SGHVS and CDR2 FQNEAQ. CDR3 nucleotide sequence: TGTGCCACCTCGGGGGCCAACGTCCTGACTTTC. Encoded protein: CATSGANVLTF.